Listed here are 26 T cell receptor beta chains from one sample, sequenced in a study of tumour-infiltrating T cells in Burkitt lymphoma. Sequencing used immunoSEQ multiplex PCR; TCRdb keeps in-frame clones, though not all of them. Of 3,300 or so clones detected, roughly 13% appear once; the ten largest clones hold 7% to 8%. Sequencing input: tumor tissue. These receptors were collected from a human donor with Burkitt lymphoma.

V and J are TRBV14 and TRBJ1-1; D gene ambiguous. Germline assignment: CDR1 SGHDN and CDR2 FVKESK. V lost 0 bases, J lost 7 bases, and 9 bases lay in between. CDR3 length: 13 amino acids. The chain's CDR3 is CASSQEFGIEAFF. CDR3 sequence (DNA): TGTGCCAGCAGCCAAGAATTTGGGATTGAAGCTTTCTTT.

Points on this clone: At one end, the junction sequence differs from germline, possibly due to a read error. This chain joins TRBV6-6 and TRBJ1-1; tentative D call: TRBD1 (5 bases). Germline V gene data show CDR1 as MNHNY and CDR2 as SVGAGI (reference sequence). This CDR3 comprises 15 residues. CDR3 in DNA: TGTGCCAGCAGCCTATTTCAGGGCCGGAACACTAAAGCTTTCTTT. Protein sequence: CASSLFQGRNTKAFF.

This clone has a handful of counts. The chain has TRBV9 and TRBJ2-1; TRBD2 matches 9 bases. V dropped 2 bases and J dropped 7; count of bases not matched to a gene: 7. Germline CDR1 is SGDLS and CDR2 is YYNGEE. This CDR3 has 15 residues. The CDR3 protein is CASSVAGGPGNEQFF. CDR3 bases: TGTGCCAGCAGCGTCGCGGGGGGGCCGGGAAATGAGCAGTTCTTC.

The chain carries TRBV5-1 and TRBJ2-3; TRBD1 matches at 7 bases. The CDR3 has 12 amino acids. After removal of 8 bases from V and 4 bases from J, the junction contained 4 bases not matched to a gene. CDR1 and CDR2 from the germline V gene are SGHRS and YFSETQ. The CDR3 DNA follows: TGCGCCAGTCGGCAGGGGGCAGATACGCAGTATTTT. This gives the protein CASRQGADTQYF. Using reference TRBV5-1 and TRBJ2-3 for the parts outside the CDR3, the full variable domain is KAGVTQTPRYLIKTRGQQVTLSCSPISGHRSVSWYQQTPGQGLQFLFEYFSETQRNKGNFPGRFSGRQFSNSRSEMNVSTLELGDSALYLCASRQGADTQYFGPGTRLTVL.

This clone has a handful of counts. This chain joins TRBV7-9 and TRBJ1-2; tentatively, D is TRBD1 (5 bases). The length of the CDR3 is 13 residues. Germline V lookup: CDR1 SEHNR, CDR2 FQNEAQ (reference sequence). V shed 9 bases and J shed 7 bases, with 18 bases lying between them. The CDR3 reads CASPRDGRLGYTF. CDR3 coding DNA: TGTGCCAGTCCTCGGGACGGACGGCTTGGCTACACCTTC.

This clone came up a few times. This chain connects TRBV9 to TRBJ1-6; D perhaps matches TRBD1 (5 bases). Germline V gives CDR1 SGDLS, CDR2 YYNGEE. The V end lost 0 bases, the J end lost 7 bases, and 14 bases lay between the germline ends. The CDR3 consists of 16 residues. CDR3 sequence (DNA): TGTGCCAGCAGCGTAGGGCAGGGCTATACGAATTCACCCCTCCACTTT. This codes for CASSVGQGYTNSPLHF.

This clone has only a few counts. The rearrangement links TRBV7-2 to TRBJ2-4; 8 positions agree with TRBD1. The CDR3 length is 15 residues. J lost 6 bases, V lost 5 bases, and 9 bases had no gene match. CDR1 SGHTA and CDR2 FQGNSA come from the germline V gene. CDR3 region: CASSPLAGQGNIQYF. The CDR3 coding sequence is TGTGCCAGCAGCCCCCTTGCCGGACAGGGAAACATTCAGTACTTC.

V and J are TRBV4-1 and TRBJ1-4; D is undetermined. Germline CDR1 MGHRA, CDR2 YSYEKL. The CDR3 is made up of 13 amino acids. Trimming shortened V by 2 bases and J by 4 bases, and 5 bases separated the two germline ends. CDR3 DNA: TGCGCCAGCAGCCAAACCCTTAATGAAAAACTGTTTTTT. Amino acid sequence: CASSQTLNEKLFF.

This clone was detected a few times. V is TRBV5-5 and J is TRBJ1-4; possibly TRBD1 for D (6 bases). Germline assignment: CDR1 SGHKS and CDR2 YYEKEE (reference sequence). Deletions cut 4 bases from V and 0 bases from J, with 22 bases between. CDR3 size: 19 residues. CDR3 DNA: TGTGCCAGCAGCATAACAGGGATCCGGTTGTCCTCAACTAATGAAAAACTGTTTTTT. This codes for CASSITGIRLSSTNEKLFF.

The chain links TRBV7-8 to TRBJ2-1; TRBD1 agrees at 7 bases. The CDR3 loop spans 16 amino acids. Germline CDR1 and CDR2: SGHVS and FQNEAQ. The trim removed 0 bases at V and 6 bases at J, leaving 8 bases unmatched. For the CDR3, the DNA is TGTGCCAGCAGCTTAGCTCCGTGGACAGGTTCCAATGAGCAGTTCTTC. Translated, it gives CASSLAPWTGSNEQFF.

This clone was picked up a small number of times. The chain carries TRBV7-2 and TRBJ1-1, with 10 bases that match TRBD1. After removal of 5 bases from V and 6 bases from J, the junction contained 6 bases not matched to a gene. This CDR3 is 14 amino acids long. Germline CDR1 is SGHTA and CDR2 is FQGNSA. The CDR3 nucleotides read TGTGCCAGCAGCCCGCGGACAGGGGGGGCTGAAGCTTTCTTT. Amino acid sequence: CASSPRTGGAEAFF.

The chain links TRBV7-2 to TRBJ2-5; possible D gene TRBD2, 6 bases. The V end lost 4 bases, the J end lost 2 bases, and 14 bases lay between the germline ends. The CDR3 extends over 15 amino acids. CDR1 and CDR2 (germline): SGHTA, FQGNSA. The CDR3 reads CASSSGLPRQETQYF. The CDR3, as DNA: TGTGCCAGCAGCTCGGGACTCCCGCGACAAGAGACCCAGTACTTC.

This clone was counted only a few times. The rearrangement links TRBV30 to TRBJ2-5; TRBD2 agrees at 12 bases. Germline V CDR1 and CDR2: GTSNPN, SVGIG (reference sequence). V lost 3 bases to trimming and J lost 5 bases; unmatched junction nucleotides: 7. The CDR3 loop spans 15 amino acids. CDR3 in amino acids: CAWSGKTSGGETQYF. DNA for the CDR3: TGTGCCTGGAGCGGCAAGACTAGCGGGGGTGAGACCCAGTACTTC.

A few counts support this clone. J is TRBJ2-2 and V is TRBV5-1; D perhaps matches TRBD1 (5 bases). The V gene's germline CDR1 is SGHRS and CDR2 YFSETQ. The CDR3 runs 14 residues. With 5 bases removed from V and 1 base from J, the gap between germline ends came to 9 bases. This CDR3 is CASRGVLNTGELFF. The CDR3 region has the DNA TGCGCCAGCAGAGGGGTCCTGAACACCGGGGAGCTGTTTTTT.

V is TRBV30 and J is TRBJ1-5, with D possibly matching TRBD1 (5 bases). V lost 3 bases and J lost 0, with 12 bases in between. CDR3 length: 15 amino acids. Germline V lookup: CDR1 GTSNPN, CDR2 SVGIG (reference sequence). The CDR3 coding sequence is TGTGCCTGGAGGTTGGGACGGACTAGCAATCAGCCCCAGCATTTT. Protein: CAWRLGRTSNQPQHF.

The genes are TRBV25-1 and TRBJ1-1; D call uncertain. There are 12 residues in the CDR3. CDR1 and CDR2 from the germline V gene are MGHDK and SYGVNS. V shed 3 bases and J shed 8 bases, with 10 bases lying between them. DNA of the CDR3: TGTGCCAGCAGTGAGGGCCCACGGGAAGCTTTCTTT. The encoded protein is CASSEGPREAFF.

CDR3: CATRGQGGNFNNSPLHF. CDR3 nucleotide sequence: TGTGCCACCAGGGGACAGGGGGGGAATTTTAATAATTCACCCCTCCACTTT. The J gene is TRBJ1-6, the V gene TRBV10-3; 11 bases agree with TRBD1. Looked up from germline, CDR1 is ENHRY and CDR2 is SYGVKD. The CDR3 consists of 17 residues. With V trimmed by 10 bases and J by 5 bases, 13 bases remained unmatched.

V gene TRBV7-2 combines with J gene TRBJ2-3; 9 positions match TRBD2. Trimming took 1 base from V and 1 from J; bases not matched to a gene: 6. There are 17 residues in the CDR3. Germline V gives CDR1 SGHTA, CDR2 FQGNSA. For the CDR3, the DNA is TGTGCCAGCAGCTTAGGTCCCCAGCGGGGGGGCACAGATACGCAGTATTTT. Its protein is CASSLGPQRGGTDTQYF.

This chain links TRBV13 with TRBJ2-5; possibly TRBD1 for D (6 bases). The closer fit of TRBJ2-7 to the DNA end suggests the J call may be wrong. The CDR3 length is 15 residues. From germline, CDR1 is PRHDT and CDR2 FYEKMQ (reference sequence). The CDR3: CASSLASEQGHEQYF. CDR3 sequence (DNA): TGTGCCAGCAGCTTAGCCTCAGAACAGGGCCACGAGCAGTACTTC.

This clone was found a few times. The chain recombines TRBV18 with TRBJ1-1; 8 bases fit TRBD1. Germline V gene sequence: CDR1 KGHSH, CDR2 LQKENI. J lost 4 bases, V lost 5 bases, and 9 bases had no gene match. The CDR3 has 15 residues. CDR3 bases: TGTGCCAGCTCAGCCCCGGGACAGGCTACCACTGAAGCTTTCTTT. Protein: CASSAPGQATTEAFF.

The chain recombines TRBV7-6 with TRBJ2-1, with 8 nucleotides matching TRBD1. This CDR3 has 15 residues. Germline assignment: CDR1 SGHVS and CDR2 FNYEAQ. V lost 8 bases, J lost 2 bases, and 8 bases stayed unmatched. CDR3 DNA: TGTGCCAGCCAAGCGGCAGGGGGCCCCTACAATGAGCAGTTCTTC. This translates into CASQAAGGPYNEQFF.

The V call is TRBV19, the J call TRBJ2-1; tentative D call: TRBD2 (5 bases). CDR1 and CDR2 (germline): LNHDA, SQIVND (reference sequence). V was cut by 5 bases and J by 6 bases, with 11 bases left in between. This CDR3 is 13 amino acids long. CDR3 bases: TGTGCCAGTAGTTCCGGGAAAACCAATGAGCAGTTCTTC. Protein product: CASSSGKTNEQFF.

The chain carries TRBV9 and TRBJ1-2; D may be TRBD1 (6 bases). The V gene's germline CDR1 is SGDLS and CDR2 YYNGEE. CDR3 size: 16 residues. The V end was cut by 0 bases, the J end by 5 bases, with 17 bases between. CDR3 nucleotide sequence: TGTGCCAGCAGCGTAGGCCCCTATCAGGGGTGGTATGGCTACACCTTC. Translated: CASSVGPYQGWYGYTF. Based on the CDR3 plus reference TRBV9 and TRBJ1-2, the full variable domain is DSGVTQTPKHLITATGQRVTLRCSPRSGDLSVYWYQQSLDQGLQFLIQYYNGEERAKGNILERFSAQQFPDLHSELNLSSLELGDSALYFCASSVGPYQGWYGYTFGSGTRLTVV.

The rearrangement joins TRBV25-1 to TRBJ2-5; 12 bases agree with TRBD2. The V and J ends lost 5 bases and 2 bases, in that order; junction bases with no gene match: 6. CDR3 length equals 16 residues. CDR1 is MGHDK, CDR2 SYGVNS, per germline. The DNA for the CDR3 is TGTGCCAGCAGTCCGCGACTAGCGGGGGATCAAGAGACCCAGTACTTC. Residues: CASSPRLAGDQETQYF.

V is TRBV7-5 and J is TRBJ2-7; no check of the table's D call, TRBD1, against the DNA was made. TRBV7-5 is an annotated pseudogene. The CDR3 has 14 residues. CDR3 nucleotide sequence: TGTGCCAGAAGTGACAGAAAGGTCTCCTACGAGCAGTACTTC. This codes for CARSDRKVSYEQYF.

The chain employs TRBV4-2 and TRBJ1-4; 7 bases align to TRBD1. The germline CDR1 and CDR2 sequences are LGHNA and YNFKEQ. V lost 5 bases to trimming and J lost 7 bases; unmatched junction nucleotides: 7. The CDR3 covers 14 residues. The CDR3 DNA sequence: TGTGCCAGCAGCACGGGACAGAGATCTGAAAAACTGTTTTTT. It is translated as CASSTGQRSEKLFF.